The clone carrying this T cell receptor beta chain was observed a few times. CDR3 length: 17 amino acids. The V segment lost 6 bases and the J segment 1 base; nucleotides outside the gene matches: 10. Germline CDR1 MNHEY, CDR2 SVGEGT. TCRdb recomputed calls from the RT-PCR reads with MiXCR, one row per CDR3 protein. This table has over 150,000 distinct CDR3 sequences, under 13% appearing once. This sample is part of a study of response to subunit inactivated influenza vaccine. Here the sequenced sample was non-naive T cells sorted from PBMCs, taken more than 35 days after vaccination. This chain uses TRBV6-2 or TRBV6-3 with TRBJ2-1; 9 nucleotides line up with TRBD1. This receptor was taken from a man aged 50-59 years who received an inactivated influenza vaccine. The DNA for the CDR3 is TGTGCCAGCAGACCCAAGGCCGGGACAGGGTCCTACAATGAGCAGTTCTTC. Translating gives CASRPKAGTGSYNEQFF.